One and the same sample provided the 30 T cell receptor beta chains below, sequenced in a study of blood T cells in healthy people across ages. Combining a sample-barcoded 5' primer with a J-beta primer mix, a second PCR ran for roughly 6 to 11 cycles. MiXCR, run by TCRdb on the 5' RACE reads, gives a single entry per CDR3 protein. The profile shows 700,000 or so distinct CDR3 sequences, 35% to 50% of them singletons. The sequenced material came from blood. These TCRs come from a man older than 75 in good health.

This rearrangement joins TRBV5-1 to TRBJ1-5; 8 nucleotides agree with TRBD1. The CDR3 has 16 amino acids. Unmatched junction bases numbered 7, after V lost 4 bases and J lost 1 base. Germline CDR1 SGHRS, CDR2 YFSETQ. DNA for the CDR3: TGCGCCAGCAGCCCCGGACAGGGTGTGAGCAATCAGCCCCAGCATTTT. It is translated as CASSPGQGVSNQPQHF.

The J gene is TRBJ2-3, the V gene TRBV2; no reliable D call. The germline V gene has CDR1 SNHLY and CDR2 FYNNEI. The CDR3 consists of 14 residues. V was shortened by 5 bases and J by 1 base, with 10 bases between the two germline ends. CDR3: CASSNSLRTDTQYF. The CDR3 coding sequence is TGTGCCAGCAGTAACAGCCTACGCACAGATACGCAGTATTTT.

This chain connects TRBV5-4 to TRBJ2-7; D may be TRBD1 or TRBD2 (5 bases each). V was clipped by 4 bases and J by 0 bases, with 17 bases between them. The germline gives CDR1 SGHNT, CDR2 YYREEE (reference sequence). The CDR3 sequence is 16 residues long. This CDR3 is CASSESLRDPSYEQYF. The CDR3, as DNA: TGTGCCAGCAGCGAATCTCTTCGGGACCCCTCCTACGAGCAGTACTTC.

This sequence joins TRBV4-2 and TRBJ2-7; D unresolved. The ends were cut back, 0 bases at V and 0 bases at J, with 9 bases in the middle. This CDR3 contains 15 residues. CDR1 LGHNA and CDR2 YNFKEQ come from the germline V gene. The CDR3 region is CASSQDSASSYEQYF. Here the CDR3 DNA reads TGTGCCAGCAGCCAAGATTCAGCCTCCTCCTACGAGCAGTACTTC.

The chain uses TRBV4-3 and TRBJ2-1, with D possibly matching TRBD2 (6 bases). V was clipped by 1 base and J by 6 bases, with 13 bases between them. Germline loops: CDR1 LGHNA, CDR2 YSLEER. This CDR3 has 15 amino acids. For the CDR3, the DNA is TGCGCCAGCAGCCAAGTGGAGATAGCGGCCAATGAGCAGTTCTTC. Protein sequence: CASSQVEIAANEQFF.

This clonotype was counted a single time. The chain combines TRBV20-1 with TRBJ2-7, with D tentatively TRBD2 (6 bases). This CDR3 comprises 15 residues. The germline gives CDR1 DFQATT, CDR2 SNEGSKA (reference sequence). The CDR3 coding sequence is TGCGCCACGGGGATCCGGGCTAGCGTAACCTACGAGCAGTACTTC. Protein sequence: CATGIRASVTYEQYF.

In this sample, this clonotype turned up a few times. The CDR3 DNA reads as TGTGCCAGCAGCGTAAGGACTAGCTCCAATGAGCAGTTCTTC. Amino acid sequence: CASSVRTSSNEQFF. The genes are TRBV9 and TRBJ2-1, with 8 bases fitting TRBD2. CDR3 length: 14 residues. V lost 1 base and J lost 6; bases outside the gene matches: 3. Germline V lookup: CDR1 SGDLS, CDR2 YYNGEE.

This clonotype was seen ten or more times. The chain couples TRBV20-1 to TRBJ2-3; 12 bases are a match to TRBD1. Germline V lookup: CDR1 DFQATT, CDR2 SNEGSKA (reference sequence). J was trimmed by 4 bases and V by 6 bases; bases with no gene match: 5. This CDR3 is 14 amino acids long. The CDR3 protein is CSAPGQGAADTQYF. The CDR3 DNA sequence: TGCAGTGCGCCGGGACAGGGGGCCGCAGATACGCAGTATTTT.

V is TRBV7-2 and J is TRBJ2-1; D may be TRBD1 (5 bases). Germline CDR1 is SGHTA and CDR2 is FQGNSA. Trimming took off 1 base at V and 8 bases at J, with 9 bases between the two ends. This CDR3 region has 13 residues. The CDR3 nucleotides are TGTGCCAGCAGCTTAGTGGACATCTATGAGCAGTTCTTC. This translates into CASSLVDIYEQFF.

The chain joins TRBV7-9 to TRBJ2-5; no reliable D call. Between the trimmed V and J ends, which lost 1 base and 0 bases, there was a span of 9 bases. CDR1 is SEHNR and CDR2 is FQNEAQ in the germline V gene (reference sequence). The CDR3 is 15 residues long. CDR3 sequence (DNA): TGTGCCAGCAGCTTAGACGATCGCGACCAAGAGACCCAGTACTTC. Encoded protein: CASSLDDRDQETQYF.

In this sample, this clonotype turned up once. The rearrangement joins TRBV6-2 or TRBV6-3 to TRBJ1-1, with D unclear. The CDR3 extends over 12 amino acids. Per germline, CDR1 MNHEY and CDR2 SVGEGT. The ends were cut back, 4 bases at V and 8 bases at J, with 11 bases in the middle. Here the CDR3 DNA reads TGTGCCAGCAGTTCCCCCCCTGAAGAAGCTTTCTTT. This encodes CASSSPPEEAFF.

The chain couples TRBV6-5 to TRBJ2-7; the D is unclear. The ends were cut back, 2 bases at V and 2 bases at J, with 7 bases in the middle. The CDR3 covers 13 residues. From germline, CDR1 is MNHEY and CDR2 SVGAGI. This CDR3 is CASSYGRAYEQYF. The CDR3 region has the DNA TGTGCCAGCAGTTACGGCCGGGCCTACGAGCAGTACTTC.

The rearrangement joins TRBV7-2 to TRBJ2-1; weak D call: TRBD1 (6 bases). The DNA matches TRBJ2-7 better at its end, which makes the J call doubtful. The CDR3 consists of 17 residues. CDR1 is SGHTA, CDR2 FQGNSA, per germline. The CDR3 DNA reads TGTGCCAGCAGCCTAAGACCCTCGGAACAGGGTAGCAATGAGCAGTACTTC. The encoded protein is CASSLRPSEQGSNEQYF.

This rearrangement joins TRBV5-1 to TRBJ2-7; D might be TRBD1 (6 bases). The CDR3 totals 19 residues. Germline V gene data show CDR1 as SGHRS and CDR2 as YFSETQ. The V end was cut by 4 bases, the J end by 0 bases, with 26 bases between. The CDR3 region has the DNA TGCGCCAGCAGCAACCCGGGTCCTCAACAGGGAAAGAGCTCCTACGAGCAGTACTTC. Protein product: CASSNPGPQQGKSSYEQYF.

The table lists this clonotype with a few counts. Here the CDR3 DNA reads TGTGCCAGCAGCCCCTTGAGGGGGTTTAACACCGGGGAGCTGTTTTTT. Amino acids: CASSPLRGFNTGELFF. The V call is TRBV6-2 or TRBV6-3, the J call TRBJ2-2, with D perhaps TRBD1 (6 bases). The CDR3 contains 16 residues. Germline V lookup: CDR1 MNHEY, CDR2 SVGEGT. The V and J ends lost 6 bases and 2 bases respectively, with 16 bases between them.

The genes are TRBV20-1 and TRBJ1-4; TRBD1 might be the D (6 bases). The CDR3 totals 15 residues. Per the germline V gene, CDR1 is DFQATT and CDR2 is SNEGSKA (reference sequence). V was clipped by 4 bases and J by 4 bases, with 16 bases between them. The CDR3 here is CSATLDRTYNEKLFF. The CDR3 bases are TGCAGTGCTACCCTCGACAGGACCTATAATGAAAAACTGTTTTTT.

Comments on this clonotype: A read error may explain this, as a much larger clone is one base away. This chain links TRBV28 with TRBJ2-1; no clear D gene. The J call may be wrong; the DNA end is better matched by TRBJ2-7. CDR1 is MDHEN, CDR2 SYDVKM, per germline. The CDR3 is 12 amino acids. The CDR3 nucleotides are TGTGCCAGCAGTTATACAGTCTATGAGCAGTACTTC. Translation gives CASSYTVYEQYF.

In DNA form, the CDR3 reads TGTGCCAGCAGCTCTCGACGGGCCCCAACTAGCACAGATACGCAGTATTTT. It specifies CASSSRRAPTSTDTQYF. The gene calls are TRBV7-9 and TRBJ2-3; D is unclear. Germline V gives CDR1 SEHNR, CDR2 FQNEAQ (reference sequence). The CDR3 loop spans 17 amino acids. V was pared by 4 bases and J by 0 bases, with 17 bases between.

This rearrangement joins TRBV7-2 to TRBJ2-5; 9 bases match TRBD1. V lost 5 bases to trimming and J lost 4 bases; unmatched junction nucleotides: 5. CDR1 is SGHTA and CDR2 is FQGNSA in the germline V gene. CDR3 length: 14 residues. The CDR3 DNA reads as TGTGCCAGCAGCCCGGCGGGACAGGGAGAGACCCAGTACTTC. Amino acid sequence: CASSPAGQGETQYF.

This clonotype has only one observation. The chain recombines TRBV20-1 with TRBJ2-7, with D unresolved. This CDR3 contains 14 residues. Germline assignment: CDR1 DFQATT and CDR2 SNEGSKA (reference sequence). V lost 5 bases to trimming and J lost 0 bases, with 14 bases between them. The CDR3 region has the DNA TGCAGTGCTGGACCCCGCGCGCTCTCCTACGAGCAGTACTTC. Protein: CSAGPRALSYEQYF.

This clonotype has just a few counts. The CDR3 is CASSLRTGLYEQYF. The CDR3 region has the DNA TGTGCCAGCAGCCTTAGGACAGGGTTGTACGAGCAGTACTTC. The chain combines TRBV7-2 with TRBJ2-7; 8 nucleotides line up with TRBD1. In germline, CDR1 is SGHTA, CDR2 FQGNSA. V shed 5 bases and J 4 bases; nucleotides not matched to a gene: 7. The CDR3 is made up of 14 amino acids. Combining the CDR3 with reference TRBV7-2 and TRBJ2-7 gives the whole variable domain GAGVSQSPSNKVTEKGKDVELRCDPISGHTALYWYRQSLGQGLEFLIYFQGNSAPDKSGLPSDRFSAERTGGSVSTLTIQRTQQEDSAVYLCASSLRTGLYEQYFGPGTRLTVT.

The chain uses TRBV2 and TRBJ2-7, with 7 bases fitting TRBD1. Trimming cost V 7 bases and J 3 bases; bases outside gene matches: 6. The V gene's germline CDR1 is SNHLY and CDR2 FYNNEI. The CDR3 contains 13 residues. The CDR3 DNA follows: TGTGCCAGCAACAGGGACAGAATCTACGAGCAGTACTTC. Translation: CASNRDRIYEQYF.

The rearrangement joins TRBV5-1 to TRBJ1-2; 8 nucleotides match TRBD1. CDR1 is SGHRS and CDR2 is YFSETQ in the germline V gene. The CDR3 has 16 residues. Trimming took 3 bases from V and 10 from J; bases not matched to a gene: 17. CDR3 sequence: CASSSQSGTGGSPYTF. The CDR3 DNA reads as TGCGCCAGCAGCTCGCAAAGCGGGACAGGTGGATCCCCCTACACCTTC.

The sample holds a few counts of this clonotype. CDR3: CASSIQPFNYEQYF. For the CDR3, the DNA is TGTGCCAGTAGTATCCAACCATTTAACTACGAGCAGTACTTC. The chain links TRBV19 to TRBJ2-7; no reliable D call. CDR1 and CDR2 from the germline V gene are LNHDA and SQIVND (reference sequence). Trimming left V 3 bases short and J 3 bases short, with 12 bases between. The CDR3 extends over 14 amino acids. The complete variable domain, with remaining parts taken from reference TRBV19 and TRBJ2-7, reads DGGITQSPKYLFRKEGQNVTLSCEQNLNHDAMYWYRQDPGQGLRLIYYSQIVNDFQKGDIAEGYSVSREKKESFPLTVTSAQKNPTAFYLCASSIQPFNYEQYFGPGTRLTVT.

V is TRBV6-5 and J is TRBJ2-5; D unclear. The J call may not be correct, given that the DNA end is closer to TRBJ2-7. The length of the CDR3 is 16 residues. Germline lookup yields CDR1 MNHEY and CDR2 SVGAGI. DNA of the CDR3: TGTGCCAGCAGTTACTCGATGGGCTACAGAGCCTACGAGCAGTACTTC. This sequence encodes CASSYSMGYRAYEQYF.

The rearrangement joins TRBV12-3 or TRBV12-4 to TRBJ1-1; 7 positions agree with TRBD1. This CDR3 is built from 13 residues. The trim removed 6 bases at V and 11 bases at J, leaving 12 bases unmatched. The CDR3 DNA follows: TGTGCCAGCAGGGGGACAGCAACCTCTTTGGCTTTCTTT. Residues: CASRGTATSLAFF.

This clonotype has only a few counts. This chain joins TRBV9 and TRBJ2-3; 11 bases line up with TRBD2. Per germline, CDR1 SGDLS and CDR2 YYNGEE. Losses at the gene ends were 0 bases for V and 0 bases for J; bases not matched to a gene: 12. The CDR3 spans 20 residues. The CDR3 region has the DNA TGTGCCAGCAGCGTAGCTCCTTTGACTAGCGGGGCGCTTAGCACAGATACGCAGTATTTT. Residues: CASSVAPLTSGALSTDTQYF.

This clonotype appeared a few times. The chain recombines TRBV20-1 with TRBJ1-5; no clear D. The CDR3 consists of 15 residues. V dropped 1 base and J dropped 1 base, with 11 bases sitting between them. The germline gives CDR1 DFQATT, CDR2 SNEGSKA (reference sequence). CDR3 sequence reads: CSARAPVRSNQPQHF. CDR3 nucleotide sequence: TGCAGTGCTAGAGCCCCCGTCCGCAGCAATCAGCCCCAGCATTTT.

The J gene is TRBJ2-4, the V gene TRBV7-8; TRBD1 matches at 10 bases. The CDR3 length is 17 residues. The junction had 11 bases not matched to a gene; V was cut back by 7 bases and J by 2 bases. Germline-derived CDR1 and CDR2 are SGHVS and FQNEAQ. DNA of the CDR3: TGTGCCAGCACCCTAACAGGGACAGGGGCGTCCAAAAACATTCAGTACTTC. Translated, it gives CASTLTGTGASKNIQYF.

This rearrangement joins TRBV7-2 to TRBJ1-2; possible D gene TRBD1, 6 bases. Between the trimmed V and J ends, which lost 10 bases and 8 bases, there was a span of 17 bases. CDR1 SGHTA and CDR2 FQGNSA come from the germline V gene. The CDR3 runs to 12 residues. The CDR3 reads CAISDRSKGYTF. The CDR3 bases are TGTGCCATCTCAGACAGGTCAAAAGGCTACACCTTC.